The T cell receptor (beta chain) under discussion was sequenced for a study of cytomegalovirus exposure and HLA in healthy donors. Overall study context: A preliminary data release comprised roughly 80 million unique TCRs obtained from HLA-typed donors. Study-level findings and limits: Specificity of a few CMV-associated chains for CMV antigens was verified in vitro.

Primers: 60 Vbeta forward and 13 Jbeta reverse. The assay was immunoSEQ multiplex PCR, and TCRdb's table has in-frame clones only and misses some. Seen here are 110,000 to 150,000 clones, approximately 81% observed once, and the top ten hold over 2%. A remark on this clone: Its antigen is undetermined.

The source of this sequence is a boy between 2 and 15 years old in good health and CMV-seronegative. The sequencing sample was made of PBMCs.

The CDR3 DNA is TGTGCCAGCAGCCCCCGGAAGTCCCCTTGGCGGGAGAGCAGCAATGAGCAGTTCTTC. Its protein is CASSPRKSPWRESSNEQFF. The genes are TRBV5-5 and TRBJ2-1; 7 bases are shared with TRBD2. The CDR3 consists of 19 residues. The germline gives CDR1 SGHKS, CDR2 YYEKEE (reference sequence). V gave up 4 bases and J gave up 6 bases; unmatched junction bases: 22.